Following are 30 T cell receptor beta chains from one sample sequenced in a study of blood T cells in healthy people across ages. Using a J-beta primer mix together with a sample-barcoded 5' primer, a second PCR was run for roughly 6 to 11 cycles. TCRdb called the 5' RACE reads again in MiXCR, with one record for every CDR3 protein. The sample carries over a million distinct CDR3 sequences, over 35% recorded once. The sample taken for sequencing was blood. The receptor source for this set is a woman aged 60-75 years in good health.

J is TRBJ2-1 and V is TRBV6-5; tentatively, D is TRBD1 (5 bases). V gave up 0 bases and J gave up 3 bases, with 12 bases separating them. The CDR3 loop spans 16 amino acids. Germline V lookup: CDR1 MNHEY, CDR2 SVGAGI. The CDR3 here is CASSYSSGAGYNEQFF. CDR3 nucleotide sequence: TGTGCCAGCAGTTACTCGAGTGGGGCAGGCTACAATGAGCAGTTCTTC.

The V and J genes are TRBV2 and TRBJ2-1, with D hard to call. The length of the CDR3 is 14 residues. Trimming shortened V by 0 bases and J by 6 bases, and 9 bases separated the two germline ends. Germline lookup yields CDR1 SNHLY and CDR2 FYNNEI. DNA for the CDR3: TGTGCCAGCAGTGAAGCGCGCGCTACCAATGAGCAGTTCTTC. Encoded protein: CASSEARATNEQFF.

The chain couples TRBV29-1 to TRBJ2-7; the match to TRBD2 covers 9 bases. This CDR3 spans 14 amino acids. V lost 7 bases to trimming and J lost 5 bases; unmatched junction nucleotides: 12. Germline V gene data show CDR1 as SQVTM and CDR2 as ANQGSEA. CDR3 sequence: CSADHRTSVHEQYF. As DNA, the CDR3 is TGCAGCGCTGATCATAGGACTAGCGTCCACGAGCAGTACTTC.

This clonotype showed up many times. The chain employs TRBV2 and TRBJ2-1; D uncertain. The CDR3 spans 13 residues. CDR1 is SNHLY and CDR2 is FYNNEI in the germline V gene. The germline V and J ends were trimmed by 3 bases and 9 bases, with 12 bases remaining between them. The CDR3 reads CASSDPTRSEQFF. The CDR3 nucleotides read TGTGCCAGCAGTGATCCGACCAGGTCTGAGCAGTTCTTC.

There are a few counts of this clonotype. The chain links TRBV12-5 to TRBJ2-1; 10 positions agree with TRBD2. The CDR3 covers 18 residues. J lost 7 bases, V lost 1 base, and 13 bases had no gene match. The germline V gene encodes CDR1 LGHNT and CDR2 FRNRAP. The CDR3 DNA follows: TGTGCTAGTGGTTTGGCAGCATCGAGCGGGAGGGCCGGTAATGAGCAGTTCTTC. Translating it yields CASGLAASSGRAGNEQFF.

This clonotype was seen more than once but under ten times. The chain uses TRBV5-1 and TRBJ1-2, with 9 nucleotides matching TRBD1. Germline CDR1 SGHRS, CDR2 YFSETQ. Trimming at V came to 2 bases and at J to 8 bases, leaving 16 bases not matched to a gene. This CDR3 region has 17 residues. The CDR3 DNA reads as TGCGCCAGCAGCTTTGGTGGCACAGGGGGCTTTGGAGCCGGCTACACCTTC. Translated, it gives CASSFGGTGGFGAGYTF. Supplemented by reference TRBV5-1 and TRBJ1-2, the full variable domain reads KAGVTQTPRYLIKTRGQQVTLSCSPISGHRSVSWYQQTPGQGLQFLFEYFSETQRNKGNFPGRFSGRQFSNSRSEMNVSTLELGDSALYLCASSFGGTGGFGAGYTFGSGTRLTVV.

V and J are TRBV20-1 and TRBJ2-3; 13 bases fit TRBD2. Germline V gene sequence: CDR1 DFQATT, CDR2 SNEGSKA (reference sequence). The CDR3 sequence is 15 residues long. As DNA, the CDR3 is TGCGCAGAGCCTAGGACTAGCGGGGGAGTTCGGGGGCAGTATTTT. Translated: CAEPRTSGGVRGQYF.

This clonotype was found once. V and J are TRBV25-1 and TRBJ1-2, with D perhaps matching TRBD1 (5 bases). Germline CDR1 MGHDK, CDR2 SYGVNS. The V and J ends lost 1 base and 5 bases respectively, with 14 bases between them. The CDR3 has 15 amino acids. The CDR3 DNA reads TGTGCCAGCAGTGAATCGCTCAGGGACTATTATGGCTACACCTTC. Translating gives CASSESLRDYYGYTF.

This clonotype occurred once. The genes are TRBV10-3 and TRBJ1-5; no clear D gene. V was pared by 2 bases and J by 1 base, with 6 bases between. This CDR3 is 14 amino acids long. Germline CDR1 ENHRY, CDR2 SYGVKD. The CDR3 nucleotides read TGTGCCATCAGTGAGGGGAAAAGCAATCAGCCCCAGCATTTT. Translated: CAISEGKSNQPQHF.

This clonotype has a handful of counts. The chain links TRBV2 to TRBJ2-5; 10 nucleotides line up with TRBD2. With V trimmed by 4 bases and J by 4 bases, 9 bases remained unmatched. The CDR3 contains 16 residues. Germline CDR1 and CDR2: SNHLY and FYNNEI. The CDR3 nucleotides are TGTGCCAGCAGTGGGCCAGCGGGAGGGTCAGGAGAGACCCAGTACTTC. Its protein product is CASSGPAGGSGETQYF.

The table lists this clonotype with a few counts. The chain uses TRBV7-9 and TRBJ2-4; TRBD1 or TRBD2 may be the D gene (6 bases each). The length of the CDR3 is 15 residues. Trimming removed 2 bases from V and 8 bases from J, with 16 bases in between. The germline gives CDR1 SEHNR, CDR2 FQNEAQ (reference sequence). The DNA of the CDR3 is TGTGCCAGCAGCTTAAAATCGGGGGCGGCGGACATTCAGTACTTC. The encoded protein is CASSLKSGAADIQYF.

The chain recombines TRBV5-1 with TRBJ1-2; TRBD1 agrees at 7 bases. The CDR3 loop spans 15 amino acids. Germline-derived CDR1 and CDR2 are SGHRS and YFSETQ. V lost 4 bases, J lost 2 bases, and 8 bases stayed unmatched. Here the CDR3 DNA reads TGCGCCAGCAGCACCGCGGGACAGACCAACTATGGCTACACCTTC. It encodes CASSTAGQTNYGYTF.

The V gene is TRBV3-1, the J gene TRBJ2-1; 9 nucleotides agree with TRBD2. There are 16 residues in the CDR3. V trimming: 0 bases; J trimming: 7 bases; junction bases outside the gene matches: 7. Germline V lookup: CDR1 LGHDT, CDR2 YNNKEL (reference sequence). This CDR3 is CASSQDWAGGGNEQFF. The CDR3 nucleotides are TGTGCCAGCAGCCAAGATTGGGCGGGAGGGGGGAATGAGCAGTTCTTC.

CDR3 residues: CASSLRQVTNTEAFF. CDR3 DNA: TGTGCCAGCAGTTTAAGACAGGTAACGAACACTGAAGCTTTCTTT. V usage is TRBV27 and J usage is TRBJ1-1; D is perhaps TRBD1 (6 bases). The V and J ends lost 2 bases and 1 base respectively, with 11 bases between them. The germline gives CDR1 MNHEY, CDR2 SMNVEV (reference sequence). The CDR3 runs to 15 residues.

The CDR3 nucleotides are TGTGCCAGCAGTTTAGGGCCGGGACAGGGTATATACGAGCAGTACTTC. Its translation: CASSLGPGQGIYEQYF. J is TRBJ2-7 and V is TRBV27; 9 bases line up with TRBD1. Per the germline V gene, CDR1 is MNHEY and CDR2 is SMNVEV (reference sequence). The trim removed 2 bases at V and 4 bases at J, leaving 9 bases unmatched. This CDR3 comprises 16 residues.

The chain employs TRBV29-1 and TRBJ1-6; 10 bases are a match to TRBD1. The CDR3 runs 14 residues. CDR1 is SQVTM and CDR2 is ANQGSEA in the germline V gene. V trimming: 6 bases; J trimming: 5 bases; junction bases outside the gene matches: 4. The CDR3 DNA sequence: TGCAGCGTCCGACAGGGGGCAAATAATTCACCCCTCCACTTT. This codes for CSVRQGANNSPLHF.

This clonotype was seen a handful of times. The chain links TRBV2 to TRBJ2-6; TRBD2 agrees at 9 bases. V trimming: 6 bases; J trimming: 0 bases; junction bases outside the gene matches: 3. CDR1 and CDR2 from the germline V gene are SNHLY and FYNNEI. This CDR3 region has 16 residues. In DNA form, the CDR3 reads TGTGCCAGCAGATTGGGACTAGCCTCTGGGGCCAACGTCCTGACTTTC. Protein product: CASRLGLASGANVLTF.

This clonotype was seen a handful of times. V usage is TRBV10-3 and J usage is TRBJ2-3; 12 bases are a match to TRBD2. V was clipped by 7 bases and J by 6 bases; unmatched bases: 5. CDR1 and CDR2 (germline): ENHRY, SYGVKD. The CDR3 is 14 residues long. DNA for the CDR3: TGTGCCATCATGCTAGCGGGAGGGAGTGATACGCAGTATTTT. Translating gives CAIMLAGGSDTQYF.

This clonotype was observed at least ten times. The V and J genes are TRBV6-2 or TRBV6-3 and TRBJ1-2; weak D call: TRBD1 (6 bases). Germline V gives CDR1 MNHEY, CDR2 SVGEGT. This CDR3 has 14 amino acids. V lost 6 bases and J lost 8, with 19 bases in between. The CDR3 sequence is CASRLQGLGSGYTF. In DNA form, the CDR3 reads TGTGCCAGCAGATTACAGGGACTGGGGAGCGGCTACACCTTC.

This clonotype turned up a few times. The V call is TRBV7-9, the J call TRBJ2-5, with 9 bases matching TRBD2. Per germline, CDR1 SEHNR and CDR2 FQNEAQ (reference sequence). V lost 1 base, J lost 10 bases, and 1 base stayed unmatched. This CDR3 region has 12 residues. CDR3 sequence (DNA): TGTGCCAGCAGCTTAGGGCGGGAGGGCCAGTACTTC. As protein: CASSLGREGQYF.

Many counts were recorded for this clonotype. CDR3 loop: CASSSVRGTQETQYF. The CDR3 coding sequence is TGTGCCAGCAGCTCCGTACGGGGTACCCAAGAGACCCAGTACTTC. The genes are TRBV7-3 and TRBJ2-5; the D gene is possibly TRBD2 (5 bases). Germline V gene sequence: CDR1 SGHTA, CDR2 FQGTGA. The CDR3 covers 15 residues. Trimming pared 4 bases from V and 1 base from J, leaving 13 bases between. Based on the CDR3 plus reference TRBV7-3 and TRBJ2-5, the full variable domain is GAGVSQTPSNKVTEKGKYVELRCDPISGHTALYWYRQSLGQGPEFLIYFQGTGAADDSGLPNDRFFAVRPEGSVSTLKIQRTERGDSAVYLCASSSVRGTQETQYFGPGTRLLVL.

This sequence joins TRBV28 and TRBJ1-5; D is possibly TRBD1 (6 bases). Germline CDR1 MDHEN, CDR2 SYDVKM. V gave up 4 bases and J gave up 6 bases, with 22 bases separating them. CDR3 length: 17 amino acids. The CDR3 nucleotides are TGTGCCAGCAGTTCACCTAGTCGGGGTAGGGGGGTTCAGCCCCAGCATTTT. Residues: CASSSPSRGRGVQPQHF.

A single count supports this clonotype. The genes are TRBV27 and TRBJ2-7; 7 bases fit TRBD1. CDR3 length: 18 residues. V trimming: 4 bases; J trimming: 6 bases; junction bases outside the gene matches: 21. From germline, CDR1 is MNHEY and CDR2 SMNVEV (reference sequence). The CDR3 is CASSSPLPLQGSLREQYF. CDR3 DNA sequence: TGTGCCAGCAGTTCCCCCCTCCCCTTACAGGGGTCCTTACGCGAGCAGTACTTC.

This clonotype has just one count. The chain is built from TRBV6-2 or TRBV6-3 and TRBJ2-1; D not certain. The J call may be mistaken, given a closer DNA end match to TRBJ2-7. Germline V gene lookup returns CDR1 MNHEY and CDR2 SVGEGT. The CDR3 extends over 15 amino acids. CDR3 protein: CASSGESSSYNEQYF. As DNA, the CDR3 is TGTGCCAGCAGTGGGGAATCGAGCTCCTACAATGAGCAGTACTTC.

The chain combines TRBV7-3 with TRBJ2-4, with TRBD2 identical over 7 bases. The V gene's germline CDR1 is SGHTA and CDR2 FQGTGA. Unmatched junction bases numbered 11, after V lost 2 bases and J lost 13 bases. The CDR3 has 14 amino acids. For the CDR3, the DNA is TGTGCCAGCAGCTTAGCGGGAGAATCCTCAAGGCAGTACTTC. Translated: CASSLAGESSRQYF. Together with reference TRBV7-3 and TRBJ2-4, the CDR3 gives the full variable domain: GAGVSQTPSNKVTEKGKYVELRCDPISGHTALYWYRQSLGQGPEFLIYFQGTGAADDSGLPNDRFFAVRPEGSVSTLKIQRTERGDSAVYLCASSLAGESSRQYFGAGTRLSVL.

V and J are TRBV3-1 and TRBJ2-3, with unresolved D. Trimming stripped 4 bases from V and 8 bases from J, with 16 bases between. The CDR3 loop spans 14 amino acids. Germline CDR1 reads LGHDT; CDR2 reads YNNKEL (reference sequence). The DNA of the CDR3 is TGTGCCAGCAGCCCCGCGGCTGGGGTTGGTACGCAGTATTTT. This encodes CASSPAAGVGTQYF.

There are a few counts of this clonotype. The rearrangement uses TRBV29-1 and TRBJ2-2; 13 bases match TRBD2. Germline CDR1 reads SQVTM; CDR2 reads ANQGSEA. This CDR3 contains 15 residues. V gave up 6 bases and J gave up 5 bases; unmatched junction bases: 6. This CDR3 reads CSVRTSGSRTGELFF. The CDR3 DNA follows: TGCAGCGTCCGGACTAGCGGGAGTCGGACCGGGGAGCTGTTTTTT.

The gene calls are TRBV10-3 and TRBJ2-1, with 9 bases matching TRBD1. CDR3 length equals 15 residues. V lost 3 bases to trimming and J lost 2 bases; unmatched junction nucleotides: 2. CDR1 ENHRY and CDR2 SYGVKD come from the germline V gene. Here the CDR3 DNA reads TGTGCCATCAGTGACGGACAGGGGCCCTACAATGAGCAGTTCTTC. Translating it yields CAISDGQGPYNEQFF.

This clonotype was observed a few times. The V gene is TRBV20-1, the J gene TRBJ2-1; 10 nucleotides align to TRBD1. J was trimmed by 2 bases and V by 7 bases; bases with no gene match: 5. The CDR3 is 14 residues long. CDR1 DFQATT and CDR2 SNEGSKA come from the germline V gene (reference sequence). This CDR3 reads CSVNGQGAYNEQFF. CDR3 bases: TGCAGTGTCAACGGACAGGGGGCCTACAATGAGCAGTTCTTC.

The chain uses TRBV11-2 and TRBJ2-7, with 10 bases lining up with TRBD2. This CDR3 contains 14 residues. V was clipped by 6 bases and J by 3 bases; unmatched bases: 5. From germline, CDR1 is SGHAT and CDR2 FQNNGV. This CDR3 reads CASSHTSGNYEQYF. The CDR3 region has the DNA TGTGCCAGCAGTCACACTAGCGGGAACTACGAGCAGTACTTC.